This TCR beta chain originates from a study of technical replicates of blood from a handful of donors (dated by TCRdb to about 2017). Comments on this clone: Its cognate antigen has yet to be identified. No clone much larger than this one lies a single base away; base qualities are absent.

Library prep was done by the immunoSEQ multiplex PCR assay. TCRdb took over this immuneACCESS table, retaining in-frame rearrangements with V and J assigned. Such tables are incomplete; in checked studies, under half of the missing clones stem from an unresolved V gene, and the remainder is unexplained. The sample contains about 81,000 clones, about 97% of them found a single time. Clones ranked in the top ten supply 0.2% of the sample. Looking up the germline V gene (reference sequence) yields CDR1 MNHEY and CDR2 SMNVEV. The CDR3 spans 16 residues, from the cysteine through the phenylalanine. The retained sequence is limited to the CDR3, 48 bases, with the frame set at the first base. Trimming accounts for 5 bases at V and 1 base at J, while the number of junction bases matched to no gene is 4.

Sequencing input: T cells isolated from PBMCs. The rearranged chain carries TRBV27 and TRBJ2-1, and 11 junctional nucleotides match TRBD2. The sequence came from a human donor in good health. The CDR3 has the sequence CASSPGTSGSYNEQFF. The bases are TGTGCCAGCAGTCCCGGGACTAGCGGTTCCTACAATGAGCAGTTCTTC.